This T cell receptor beta chain was found in a study of blood T cell repertoires in COVID-19. Turning to the study itself: T cells, B-cell-depleted T cells, or PBMCs provided the cDNA or gDNA that served as material.

V was clipped by 4 bases and J by 4 bases, with 17 bases between them. Germline values: CDR1 SGHNT, CDR2 YYREEE (reference sequence). This CDR3 has 15 residues. The protocol was immunoSEQ multiplex PCR, while the TCRdb copy is restricted to in-frame clones and leaves out a portion. Of over 100,000 clones in the sample, 84% were seen once. The V call is TRBV5-4, the J call TRBJ1-2; the D gene is possibly TRBD1 (6 bases). The TCR originated in a woman aged 50 to 60 with acute or convalescent COVID-19. Sequencing was carried out using peripheral blood. CDR3 amino acids: CASSREDQGSYGYTF. The DNA for the CDR3 is TGTGCCAGCAGCCGAGAGGATCAGGGGAGCTATGGCTACACCTTC.